Listed below are T cell receptor beta chains from one sample, sequenced in a study of blood T cell repertoires in COVID-19. Sequencing was performed with immunoSEQ multiplex PCR; in TCRdb, only in-frame clones are kept and a portion is missing. The profile shows about 110,000 clones, about nine tenths of them singletons. Sample: peripheral blood. Source of these receptors: a human donor in a cohort sampled during active COVID-19. Both conserved end residues are part of each CDR3. The order of the fields is D gene, V gene, J gene, clone size, CDR3 DNA, CDR3 protein. The D gene is left open where the match is weak. For some rows the clone size is stated as once, few or many, or as a class when expanded; others skip it.

>NA|TRBV9|TRBJ1-4|NA
TGTGCCAGCAGCGTAGACGGGGGGATGTCTGAAAAACTGTTTTTT
CASSVDGGMSEKLFF
>NA|TRBV14|TRBJ1-1|NA
TGTGCCAGCAGCCAAGTGAGTCGCACTGAAGCTTTCTTT
CASSQVSRTEAFF
>NA|TRBV18|TRBJ2-7|NA
TGTGCCAGCTCACGTGAACAGATTCCCTACGAGCAGTACTTC
CASSREQIPYEQYF
>TRBD2|TRBV24-1|TRBJ2-3|NA
TGTGCCACCAGTGACCACCATACCGGGACTAGCGTGTCAGATACGCAGTATTTT
CATSDHHTGTSVSDTQYF
>NA|TRBV23-1|TRBJ2-7|NA
TGCGCCAGGACAGGACCGACCTACGAGCAGTACTTC
CARTGPTYEQYF
>TRBD2|TRBV7-8|TRBJ2-7|once
TGTGCCAGCAGCTGGGGGCGGGGGGGGCAGCAGTACTTC
CASSWGRGGQQYF
>TRBD2|TRBV5-1|TRBJ2-2|NA
TGCGCCAGCAGCTTGACGCTAGCGGGAGGGGCTAACACCGGGGAGCTGTTTTTT
CASSLTLAGGANTGELFF
>NA|TRBV29-1|TRBJ2-7|NA
TGCAGCGCCAGACGTAGCGGTAGCTCCTACGAGCAGTACTTC
CSARRSGSSYEQYF
>NA|TRBV7-9|TRBJ2-7|NA
TGTGCCAGCAGCTTGACTGCCGGGTCTCCATCCATCCCCTACGAGCAGTACTTC
CASSLTAGSPSIPYEQYF
>NA|TRBV27|TRBJ1-1|NA
TGTGCCAGCAGTTTATCGGTCGCAGGGGAAGCTTTCTTT
CASSLSVAGEAFF
>NA|TRBV19|TRBJ1-5|NA
TGTGCCAGTAGCCCAGGGGCCTTTCAGCCCCAGCATTTT
CASSPGAFQPQHF
>NA|TRBV7-5|TRBJ1-2|NA
TGTGCCAGAAGCACCCGACAGCCTACTAACTATGGCTACACCTTC
CARSTRQPTNYGYTF
>NA|TRBV4-3|TRBJ2-2|NA
TGCGCCAGCAGCCAAGACCTTACCGGGGAGCTGTTTTTT
CASSQDLTGELFF
>TRBD2|TRBV7-2|TRBJ2-5|NA
TGTGCCAGCAGCCCAGGCGGGGGGGCCGGGGAGACCCAGTACTTC
CASSPGGGAGETQYF
>TRBD1|TRBV5-6|TRBJ1-5|once
TGTGCCAGCAGCTTGAGACAGGGGAGGAGTCAGCCCCAGCATTTT
CASSLRQGRSQPQHF
>NA|TRBV12-3/TRBV12-4|TRBJ1-2|NA
TGTGCCAGCAGTTTTAAGAGAAACTATGGCTACACCTTC
CASSFKRNYGYTF
>NA|TRBV14|TRBJ1-6|NA
TGTGCCAGCAGTAGGGTCTTCGGGGTAACGAATTCACCCCTCCACTTT
CASSRVFGVTNSPLHF
>TRBD1|TRBV6-5|TRBJ1-5|once
TGTGCCAGCTGGACAGGGGGGACTAATCAGCCCCAGCATTTT
CASWTGGTNQPQHF
>TRBD2|TRBV6-4|TRBJ2-5|NA
TGTGCCAGCAGTGACCAAATCGGGGGGGCCCAGTACTTC
CASSDQIGGAQYF
>TRBD1|TRBV7-9|TRBJ1-4|NA
TGTGCCAGCAGCCCCGGACAGGGAGTCGTCGAAAAACTGTTTTTT
CASSPGQGVVEKLFF
>TRBD2|TRBV7-3|TRBJ2-3|few
TGTGCCAGCAGCTTAAACCCCCCCCGACTAGCGGGTAGCACAGATACGCAGTATTTT
CASSLNPPRLAGSTDTQYF
>NA|TRBV7-8|TRBJ2-5|NA
TGTGCCAGCAGCGCAGCTGGGGGGATAGGTGAGACCCAGTACTTC
CASSAAGGIGETQYF
>NA|TRBV19|TRBJ1-3|few
TGTGCCAGTAGTATAACTCGAACCTCTGGAAACACCATATATTTT
CASSITRTSGNTIYF
>NA|TRBV28|TRBJ2-2|NA
TGTGCCAGCAGTTTATTAGCGCCCGGGGAGCTGTTTTTT
CASSLLAPGELFF
>TRBD2|TRBV27|TRBJ2-1|NA
TGTGCCAGCAGTTTATCGGGACTAGCGGGAGTTGAGCAGTTCTTC
CASSLSGLAGVEQFF
>NA|TRBV4-3|TRBJ1-3|NA
TGCGCCAGCAGCCAGGTCGACAGCTCTGGAAACACCATATATTTT
CASSQVDSSGNTIYF
>TRBD1|TRBV12-5|TRBJ1-1|NA
TGTGCTAGTGGTATACGGACAGGGTTGGGTGAAGCTTTCTTT
CASGIRTGLGEAFF
>NA|TRBV19|TRBJ1-2|NA
TGTGCCAGTAGATCGCCAGGGTTACCGAACTATGGCTACACCTTC
CASRSPGLPNYGYTF
>NA|TRBV6-6|TRBJ2-7|NA
TGTGCCAGCAGCCGTCTAGTCAACGAGCAGTACTTC
CASSRLVNEQYF
>NA|TRBV7-9|TRBJ1-6|NA
TGTGCCAGCAGCTCTTTGCTCAGGGGATATAATTCACCCCTCCACTTT
CASSSLLRGYNSPLHF
>TRBD1|TRBV6-4|TRBJ2-7|NA
TGTGCCAGCAGTGACCCGGACAGGGCCACCTCCTACGAGCAGTACTTC
CASSDPDRATSYEQYF
>NA|TRBV18|TRBJ1-2|NA
TGTGCCAGCTCACCACGTTCCCTCTCGAACTATGGCTACACCTTC
CASSPRSLSNYGYTF
>TRBD2|TRBV29-1|TRBJ2-2|once
TGCAGCGTGAGGACTAGCGGCACCGGGGAGCTGTTTTTT
CSVRTSGTGELFF
>TRBD1|TRBV5-4|TRBJ2-5|NA
TGTGCCAGCAGCGTACAGGGGGCGCGGGAGACCCAGTACTTC
CASSVQGARETQYF
>TRBD1|TRBV6-1|TRBJ1-3|NA
TGTGCCAGCAGTGAAGGGGGACAGGGTGGAAACACCATATATTTT
CASSEGGQGGNTIYF
>NA|TRBV7-2|TRBJ2-1|NA
TGTGCCAGCAGCTTAGCTACTGGGCATGAGCAGTTCTTC
CASSLATGHEQFF
>NA|TRBV10-3|TRBJ1-1|NA
TGTGCCATCAGTGAGTCGAGGGAGAACACTGAAGCTTTCTTT
CAISESRENTEAFF
>TRBD1|TRBV4-1|TRBJ1-2|NA
TGCGCCAGCAGCCAACCGGGACAGCCTCGCTATGGCTACACCTTC
CASSQPGQPRYGYTF
>TRBD1|TRBV5-1|TRBJ2-7|NA
TGCGCCAGCAGCTTGGACCAGGGGGCGATCTACGAGCAGTACTTC
CASSLDQGAIYEQYF
>TRBD2|TRBV5-6|TRBJ2-2|NA
TGTGCCAGCAGCTTATACTTTGACGGGAGGGCCGATTACACCGGGGAGCTGTTTTTT
CASSLYFDGRADYTGELFF
>TRBD2|TRBV29-1|TRBJ2-2|NA
TGCAGCGTTGGACTAGCGGGAGACACCGGGGAGCTGTTTTTT
CSVGLAGDTGELFF
>NA|TRBV9|TRBJ2-7|NA
TGTGTCAGCAGCGTAGCTAATAGCGACTCCTACGAGCAGTACTTC
CVSSVANSDSYEQYF